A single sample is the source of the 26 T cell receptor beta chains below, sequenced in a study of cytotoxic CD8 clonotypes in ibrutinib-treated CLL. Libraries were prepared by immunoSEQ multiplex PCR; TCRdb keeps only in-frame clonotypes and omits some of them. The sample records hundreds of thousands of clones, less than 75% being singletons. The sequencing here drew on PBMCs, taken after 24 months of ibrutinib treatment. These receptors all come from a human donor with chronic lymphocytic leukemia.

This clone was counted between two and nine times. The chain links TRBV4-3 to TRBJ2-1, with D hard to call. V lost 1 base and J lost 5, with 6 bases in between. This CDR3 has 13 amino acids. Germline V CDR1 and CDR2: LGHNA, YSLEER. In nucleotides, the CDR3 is TGCGCCAGCAGCCAAGGTGGGGACAATGAGCAGTTCTTC. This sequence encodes CASSQGGDNEQFF.

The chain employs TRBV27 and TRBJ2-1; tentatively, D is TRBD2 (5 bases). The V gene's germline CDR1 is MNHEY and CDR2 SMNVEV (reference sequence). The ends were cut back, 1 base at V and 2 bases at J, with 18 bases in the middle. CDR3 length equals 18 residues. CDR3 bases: TGTGCCAGCAGTTTATTTGGGCTAGCAAGAGTCCCCTACAATGAGCAGTTCTTC. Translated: CASSLFGLARVPYNEQFF.

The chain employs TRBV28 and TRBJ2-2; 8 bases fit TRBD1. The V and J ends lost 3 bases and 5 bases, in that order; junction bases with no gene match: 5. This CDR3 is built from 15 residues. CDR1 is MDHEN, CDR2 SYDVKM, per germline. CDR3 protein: CASSFWQGATGELFF. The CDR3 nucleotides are TGTGCCAGCAGTTTCTGGCAGGGGGCGACCGGGGAGCTGTTTTTT. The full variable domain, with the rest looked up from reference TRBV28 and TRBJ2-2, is DVKVTQSSRYLVKRTGEKVFLECVQDMDHENMFWYRQDPGLGLRLIYFSYDVKMKEKGDIPEGYSVSREKKERFSLILESASTNQTSMYLCASSFWQGATGELFFGEGSRLTVL.

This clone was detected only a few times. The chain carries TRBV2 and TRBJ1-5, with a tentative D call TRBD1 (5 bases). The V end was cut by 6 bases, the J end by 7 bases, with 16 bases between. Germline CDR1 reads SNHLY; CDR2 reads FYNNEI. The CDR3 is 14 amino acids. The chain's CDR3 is CASSSGTGGQPQHF. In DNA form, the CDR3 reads TGTGCCAGCAGCTCCGGGACGGGGGGGCAGCCCCAGCATTTT.

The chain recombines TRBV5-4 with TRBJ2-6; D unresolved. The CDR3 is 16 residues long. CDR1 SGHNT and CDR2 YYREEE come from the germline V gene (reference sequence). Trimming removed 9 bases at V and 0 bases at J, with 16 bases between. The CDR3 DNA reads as TGTGCCACCTGTTTCTTGGACGGCTCTGGGGCCAACGTCCTGACTTTC. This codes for CATCFLDGSGANVLTF.

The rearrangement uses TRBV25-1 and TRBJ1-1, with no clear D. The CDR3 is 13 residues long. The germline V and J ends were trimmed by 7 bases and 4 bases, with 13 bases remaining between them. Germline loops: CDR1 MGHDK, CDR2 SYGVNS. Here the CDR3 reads CASMGIRRTEAFF. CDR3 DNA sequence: TGTGCCAGCATGGGTATCCGCCGCACTGAAGCTTTCTTT. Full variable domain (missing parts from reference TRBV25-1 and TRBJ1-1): EADIYQTPRYLVIGTGKKITLECSQTMGHDKMYWYQQDPGMELHLIHYSYGVNSTEKGDLSSESTVSRIRTEHFPLTLESARPSHTSQYLCASMGIRRTEAFFGQGTRLTVV.

CDR3 sequence (DNA): TGCAGCGTTGAAGCGTTGTCAATCTGGGGCTACACCTTC. This encodes CSVEALSIWGYTF. The rearrangement uses TRBV29-1 and TRBJ1-2; D remains unclear. The germline CDR1 and CDR2 sequences are SQVTM and ANQGSEA. Trimming shortened V by 1 base and J by 8 bases, and 14 bases separated the two germline ends. The length of the CDR3 is 13 residues. Filled out from reference TRBV29-1 and TRBJ1-2, the complete variable domain reads SAVISQKPSRDICQRGTSLTIQCQVDSQVTMMFWYRQQPGQSLTLIATANQGSEATYESGFVIDKFPISRPNLTFSTLTVSNMSPEDSSIYLCSVEALSIWGYTFGSGTRLTVV.

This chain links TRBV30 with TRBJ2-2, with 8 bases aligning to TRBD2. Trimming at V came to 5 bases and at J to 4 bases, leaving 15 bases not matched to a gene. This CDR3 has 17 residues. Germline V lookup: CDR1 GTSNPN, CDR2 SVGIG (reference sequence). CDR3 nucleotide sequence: TGTGCCTGGGACCGGGCGGGAGGTGTATCGGGCACCGGGGAGCTGTTTTTT. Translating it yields CAWDRAGGVSGTGELFF.

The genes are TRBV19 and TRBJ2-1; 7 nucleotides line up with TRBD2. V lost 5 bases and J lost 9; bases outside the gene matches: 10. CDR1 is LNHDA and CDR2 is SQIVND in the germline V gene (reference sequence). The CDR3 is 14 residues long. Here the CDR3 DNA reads TGTGCCAGTAGTTCCCGGGACTATCAAGGTGAGCAGTTCTTC. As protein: CASSSRDYQGEQFF.

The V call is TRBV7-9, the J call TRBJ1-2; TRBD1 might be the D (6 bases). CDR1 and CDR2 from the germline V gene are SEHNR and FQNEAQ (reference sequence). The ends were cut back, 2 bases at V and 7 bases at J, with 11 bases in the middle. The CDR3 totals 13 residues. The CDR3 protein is CASSLRQDGGYTF. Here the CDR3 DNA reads TGTGCCAGCAGCTTAAGACAGGACGGTGGCTACACCTTC.

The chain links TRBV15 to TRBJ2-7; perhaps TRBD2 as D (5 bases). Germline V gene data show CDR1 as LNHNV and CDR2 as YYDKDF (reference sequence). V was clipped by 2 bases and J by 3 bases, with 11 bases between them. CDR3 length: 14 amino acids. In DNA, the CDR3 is TGTGCCACCAGCAGAAGTGGGAGCAGCTACGAGCAGTACTTC. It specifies CATSRSGSSYEQYF.

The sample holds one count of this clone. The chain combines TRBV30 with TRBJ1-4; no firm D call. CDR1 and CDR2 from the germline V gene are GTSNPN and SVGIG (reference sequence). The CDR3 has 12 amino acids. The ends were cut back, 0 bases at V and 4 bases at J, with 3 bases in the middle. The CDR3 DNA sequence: TGTGCCTGGAGTGTACATAATGAAAAACTGTTTTTT. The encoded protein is CAWSVHNEKLFF. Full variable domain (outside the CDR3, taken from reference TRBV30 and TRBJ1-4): SQTIHQWPATLVQPVGSPLSLECTVEGTSNPNLYWYRQAAGRGLQLLFYSVGIGQISSEVPQNLSASRPQDRQFILSSKKLLLSDSGFYLCAWSVHNEKLFFGSGTQLSVL.

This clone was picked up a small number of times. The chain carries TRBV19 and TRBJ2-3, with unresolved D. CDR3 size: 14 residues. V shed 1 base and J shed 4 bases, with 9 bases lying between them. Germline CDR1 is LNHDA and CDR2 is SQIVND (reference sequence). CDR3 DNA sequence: TGTGCCAGTAGTATAGTTTTGGCCGCAGATACGCAGTATTTT. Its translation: CASSIVLAADTQYF.

The CDR3: CASSRGGASGRADTQYF. The CDR3 DNA is TGTGCCAGCAGCCGAGGAGGTGCTAGCGGGAGGGCAGATACGCAGTATTTT. The chain combines TRBV25-1 with TRBJ2-3, with 12 bases fitting TRBD2. Germline V gene lookup returns CDR1 MGHDK and CDR2 SYGVNS. V shed 6 bases and J 4 bases; nucleotides not matched to a gene: 11. There are 17 residues in the CDR3.

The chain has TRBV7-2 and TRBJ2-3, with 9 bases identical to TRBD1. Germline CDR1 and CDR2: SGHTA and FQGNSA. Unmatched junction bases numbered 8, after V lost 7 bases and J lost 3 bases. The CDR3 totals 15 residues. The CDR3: CASTQTGTGTDTQYF. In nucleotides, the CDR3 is TGTGCCAGCACCCAGACCGGGACAGGGACAGATACGCAGTATTTT.

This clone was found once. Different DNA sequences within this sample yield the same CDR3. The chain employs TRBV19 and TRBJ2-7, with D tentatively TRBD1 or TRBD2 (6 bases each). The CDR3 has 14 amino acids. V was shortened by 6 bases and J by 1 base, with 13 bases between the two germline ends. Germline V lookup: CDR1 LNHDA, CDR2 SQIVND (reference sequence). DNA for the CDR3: TGTGCCAGTAGCAGAGGGGGGCTTTCCTACGAGCAGTACTTC. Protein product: CASSRGGLSYEQYF.

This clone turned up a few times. The CDR3 DNA follows: TGTGCCAGCAGCGTAGACGGGACTAGCACAGATACGCAGTATTTT. Translated: CASSVDGTSTDTQYF. V gene TRBV9 combines with J gene TRBJ2-3, with D tentatively TRBD2 (6 bases). V lost 0 bases and J lost 0, with 8 bases in between. Germline lookup yields CDR1 SGDLS and CDR2 YYNGEE. The CDR3 is 15 residues long.

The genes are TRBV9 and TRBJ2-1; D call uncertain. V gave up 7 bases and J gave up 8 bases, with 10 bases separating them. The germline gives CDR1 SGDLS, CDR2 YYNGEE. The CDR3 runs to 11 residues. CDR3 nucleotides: TGTGCCAGCGGGAACATTGATGAGCAGTTCTTC. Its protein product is CASGNIDEQFF. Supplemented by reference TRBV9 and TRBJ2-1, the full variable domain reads DSGVTQTPKHLITATGQRVTLRCSPRSGDLSVYWYQQSLDQGLQFLIQYYNGEERAKGNILERFSAQQFPDLHSELNLSSLELGDSALYFCASGNIDEQFFGPGTRLTVL.

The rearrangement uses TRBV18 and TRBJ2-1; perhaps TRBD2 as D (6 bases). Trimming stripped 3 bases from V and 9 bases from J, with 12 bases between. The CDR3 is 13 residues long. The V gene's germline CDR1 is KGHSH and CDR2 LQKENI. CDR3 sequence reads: CASSPSGQGEQFF. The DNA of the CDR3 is TGTGCCAGCTCACCGAGCGGGCAGGGTGAGCAGTTCTTC. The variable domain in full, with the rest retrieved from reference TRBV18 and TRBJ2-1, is NAGVMQNPRHLVRRRGQEARLRCSPMKGHSHVYWYRQLPEEGLKFMVYLQKENIIDESGMPKERFSAEFPKEGPSILRIQQVVRGDSAAYFCASSPSGQGEQFFGPGTRLTVL.

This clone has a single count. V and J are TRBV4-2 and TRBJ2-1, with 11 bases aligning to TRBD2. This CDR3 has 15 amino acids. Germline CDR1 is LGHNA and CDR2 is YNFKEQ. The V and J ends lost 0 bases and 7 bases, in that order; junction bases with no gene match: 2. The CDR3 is CASSQEGTSGNEQFF. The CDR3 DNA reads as TGTGCCAGCAGCCAAGAAGGGACTAGCGGAAATGAGCAGTTCTTC.

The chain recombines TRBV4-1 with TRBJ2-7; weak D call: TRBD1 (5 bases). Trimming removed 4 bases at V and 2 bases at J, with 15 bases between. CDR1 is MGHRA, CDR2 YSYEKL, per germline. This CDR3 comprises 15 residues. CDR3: CASSREDTEPYEQYF. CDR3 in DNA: TGCGCCAGCAGCCGAGAGGACACGGAACCCTACGAGCAGTACTTC.

The chain's CDR3 is CASSLEGLNTGELFF. CDR3 sequence (DNA): TGCGCCAGCAGCTTGGAAGGGTTGAACACCGGGGAGCTGTTTTTT. The gene calls are TRBV5-1 and TRBJ2-2; D is unresolved. The germline V and J ends were trimmed by 0 bases and 1 base, with 7 bases remaining between them. The CDR3 covers 15 residues. Germline V gene data show CDR1 as SGHRS and CDR2 as YFSETQ.

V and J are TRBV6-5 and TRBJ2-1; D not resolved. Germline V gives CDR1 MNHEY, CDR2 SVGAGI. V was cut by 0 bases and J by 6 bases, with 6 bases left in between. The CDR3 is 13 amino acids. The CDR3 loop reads CASSYSLSNEQFF. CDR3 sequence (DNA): TGTGCCAGCAGTTACTCGTTAAGCAATGAGCAGTTCTTC.

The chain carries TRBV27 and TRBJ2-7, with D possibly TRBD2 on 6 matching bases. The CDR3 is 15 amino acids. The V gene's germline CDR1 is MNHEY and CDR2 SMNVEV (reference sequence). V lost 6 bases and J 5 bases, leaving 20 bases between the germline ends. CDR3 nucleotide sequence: TGTGCCAGCAGCCTGGGCTCGGGACTCACGAACGAGCAGTACTTC. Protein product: CASSLGSGLTNEQYF.

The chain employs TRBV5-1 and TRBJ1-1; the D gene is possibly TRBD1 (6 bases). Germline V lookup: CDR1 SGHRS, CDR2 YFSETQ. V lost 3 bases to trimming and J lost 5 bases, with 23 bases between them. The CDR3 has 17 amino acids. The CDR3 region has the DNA TGCGCCAGCAGCTACGCCATGAGACAGGCTGCGGGTACTGAAGCTTTCTTT. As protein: CASSYAMRQAAGTEAFF.

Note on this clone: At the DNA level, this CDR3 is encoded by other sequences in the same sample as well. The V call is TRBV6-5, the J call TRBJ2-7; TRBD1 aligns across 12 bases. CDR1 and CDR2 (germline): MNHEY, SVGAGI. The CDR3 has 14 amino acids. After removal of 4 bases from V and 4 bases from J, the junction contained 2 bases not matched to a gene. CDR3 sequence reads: CASSLGQGAYEQYF. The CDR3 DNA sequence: TGTGCCAGCAGTTTGGGACAGGGGGCGTACGAGCAGTACTTC.